This T cell receptor (beta chain) was sequenced in a study of response to subunit inactivated influenza vaccine. Study-wide points: Authors suggested seasonal influenza vaccinations each recruit few new T cells.

Per the germline V gene, CDR1 is DFQATT and CDR2 is SNEGSKA (reference sequence). The CDR3 extends over 14 amino acids. V was clipped by 3 bases and J by 5 bases; unmatched bases: 6. TCRdb independently ran MiXCR on the RT-PCR reads; one entry per CDR3 protein. The sample includes about 780,000 distinct CDR3 sequences, around a sixth of them seen just once. This clonotype was seen a handful of times. Its specificity is unknown. Being one base from a much bigger clone, this may be a read error. The clonotype originates from a man aged 45-65 years who received an inactivated influenza vaccine. The chain joins TRBV20-1 to TRBJ2-7, with 11 bases that match TRBD2. This specimen was PBMCs from blood, taken around 5 days after vaccination. CDR3 nucleotides: TGCAGTGCTAGGGATAGCGGGAGGGCCGACGAGCAGTACTTC. Translating it yields CSARDSGRADEQYF.